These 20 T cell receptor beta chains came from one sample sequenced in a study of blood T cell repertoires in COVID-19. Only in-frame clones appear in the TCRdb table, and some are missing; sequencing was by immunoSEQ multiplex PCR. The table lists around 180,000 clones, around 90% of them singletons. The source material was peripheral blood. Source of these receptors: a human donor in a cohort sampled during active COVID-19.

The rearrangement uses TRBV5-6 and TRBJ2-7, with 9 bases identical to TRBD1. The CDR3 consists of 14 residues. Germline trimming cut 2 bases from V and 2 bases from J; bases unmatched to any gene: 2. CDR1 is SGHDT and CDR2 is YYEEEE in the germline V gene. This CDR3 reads CASSLGTGTYEQYF. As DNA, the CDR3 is TGTGCCAGCAGCTTAGGGACAGGGACCTACGAGCAGTACTTC.

The CDR3: CASSSRRTGMLGYEQYF. For the CDR3, the DNA is TGTGCCAGTAGTTCACGCAGGACAGGCATGTTGGGCTACGAGCAGTACTTC. The chain carries TRBV19 and TRBJ2-7; 7 bases fit TRBD1. This CDR3 spans 17 amino acids. CDR1 is LNHDA and CDR2 is SQIVND in the germline V gene (reference sequence). V lost 5 bases, J lost 3 bases, and 16 bases stayed unmatched.

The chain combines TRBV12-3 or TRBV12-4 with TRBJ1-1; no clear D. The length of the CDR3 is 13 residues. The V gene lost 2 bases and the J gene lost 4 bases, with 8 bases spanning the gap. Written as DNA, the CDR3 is TGTGCCAGCAGTTTAATCCGGGGCACTGAAGCTTTCTTT. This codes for CASSLIRGTEAFF.

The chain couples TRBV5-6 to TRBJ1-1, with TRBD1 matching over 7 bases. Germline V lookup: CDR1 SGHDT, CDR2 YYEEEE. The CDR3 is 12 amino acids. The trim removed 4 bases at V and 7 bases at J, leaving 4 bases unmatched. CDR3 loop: CASSLRTGEAFF. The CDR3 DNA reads TGTGCCAGCAGCCTACGGACAGGTGAAGCTTTCTTT.

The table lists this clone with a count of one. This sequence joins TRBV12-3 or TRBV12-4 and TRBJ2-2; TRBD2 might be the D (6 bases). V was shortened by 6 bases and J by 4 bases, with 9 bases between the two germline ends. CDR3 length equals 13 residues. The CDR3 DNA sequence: TGTGCCAGCAGGGCCGGGGGCACCGGGGAGCTGTTTTTT. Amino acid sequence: CASRAGGTGELFF.

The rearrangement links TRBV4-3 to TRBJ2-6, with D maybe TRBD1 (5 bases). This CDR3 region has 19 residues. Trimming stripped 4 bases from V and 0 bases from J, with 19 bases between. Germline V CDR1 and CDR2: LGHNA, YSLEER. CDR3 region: CASSPRMAAGNSGANVLTF. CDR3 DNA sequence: TGCGCCAGCAGCCCCCGAATGGCGGCAGGGAACTCTGGGGCCAACGTCCTGACTTTC.

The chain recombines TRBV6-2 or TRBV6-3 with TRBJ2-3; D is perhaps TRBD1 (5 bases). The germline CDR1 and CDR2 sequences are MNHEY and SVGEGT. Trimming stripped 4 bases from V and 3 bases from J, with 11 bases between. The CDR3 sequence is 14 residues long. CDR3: CASSSTVSTDTQYF. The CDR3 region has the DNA TGTGCCAGCAGTTCGACAGTATCAACAGATACGCAGTATTTT.

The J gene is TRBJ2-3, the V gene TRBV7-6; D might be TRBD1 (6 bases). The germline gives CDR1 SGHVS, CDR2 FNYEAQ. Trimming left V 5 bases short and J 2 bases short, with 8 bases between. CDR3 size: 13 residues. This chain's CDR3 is CASSQGITDTQYF. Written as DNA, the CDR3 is TGTGCCAGCAGCCAGGGGATCACAGATACGCAGTATTTT.

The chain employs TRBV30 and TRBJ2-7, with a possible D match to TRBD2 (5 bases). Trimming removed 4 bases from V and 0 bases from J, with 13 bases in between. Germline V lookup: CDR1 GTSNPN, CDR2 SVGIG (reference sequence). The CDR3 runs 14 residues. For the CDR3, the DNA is TGTGCCTGGAATGAGAGGGCCAGCTCCTACGAGCAGTACTTC. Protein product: CAWNERASSYEQYF. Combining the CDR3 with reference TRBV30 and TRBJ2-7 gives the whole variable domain SQTIHQWPATLVQPVGSPLSLECTVEGTSNPNLYWYRQAAGRGLQLLFYSVGIGQISSEVPQNLSASRPQDRQFILSSKKLLLSDSGFYLCAWNERASSYEQYFGPGTRLTVT.

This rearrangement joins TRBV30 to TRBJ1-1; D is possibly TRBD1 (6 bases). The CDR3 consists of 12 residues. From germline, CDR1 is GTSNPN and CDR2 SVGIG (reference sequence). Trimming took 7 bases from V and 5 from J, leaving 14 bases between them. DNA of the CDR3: TGTGCCTCGGCAGGGGAGAGGACTGAAGCTTTCTTT. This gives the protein CASAGERTEAFF. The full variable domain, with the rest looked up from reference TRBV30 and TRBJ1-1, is SQTIHQWPATLVQPVGSPLSLECTVEGTSNPNLYWYRQAAGRGLQLLFYSVGIGQISSEVPQNLSASRPQDRQFILSSKKLLLSDSGFYLCASAGERTEAFFGQGTRLTVV.

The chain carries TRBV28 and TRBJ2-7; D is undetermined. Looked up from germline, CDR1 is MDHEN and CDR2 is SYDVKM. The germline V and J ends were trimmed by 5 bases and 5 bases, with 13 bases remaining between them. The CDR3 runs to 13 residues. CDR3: CASSPSNSHEQYF. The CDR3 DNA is TGTGCCAGCAGTCCCTCTAACAGCCACGAGCAGTACTTC.

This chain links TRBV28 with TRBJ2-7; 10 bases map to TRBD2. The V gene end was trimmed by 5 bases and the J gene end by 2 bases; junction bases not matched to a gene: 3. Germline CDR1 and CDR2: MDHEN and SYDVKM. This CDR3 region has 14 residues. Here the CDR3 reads CASSRAGGTYEQYF. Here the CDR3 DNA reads TGTGCCAGCAGTCGAGCGGGAGGGACCTACGAGCAGTACTTC.

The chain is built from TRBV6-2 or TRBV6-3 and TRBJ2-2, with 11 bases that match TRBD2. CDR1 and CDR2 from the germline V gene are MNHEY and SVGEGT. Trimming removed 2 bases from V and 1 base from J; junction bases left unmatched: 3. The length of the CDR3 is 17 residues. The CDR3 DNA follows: TGTGCCAGCAGTTACCTAGCGGGGGGCGTGAACACCGGGGAGCTGTTTTTT. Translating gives CASSYLAGGVNTGELFF.

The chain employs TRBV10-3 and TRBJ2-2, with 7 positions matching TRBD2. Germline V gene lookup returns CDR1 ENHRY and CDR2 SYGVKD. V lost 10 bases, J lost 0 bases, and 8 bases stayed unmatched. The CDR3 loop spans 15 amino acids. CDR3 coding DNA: TGTGCCACCCAGCGGGGCCCCGCGAACACCGGGGAGCTGTTTTTT. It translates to CATQRGPANTGELFF.

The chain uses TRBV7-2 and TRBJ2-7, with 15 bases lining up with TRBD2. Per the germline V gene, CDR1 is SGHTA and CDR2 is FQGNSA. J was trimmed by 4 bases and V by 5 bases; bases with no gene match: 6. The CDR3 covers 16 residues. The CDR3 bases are TGTGCCAGCAGCGTCGAAGGGACTAGCGGGAGGTACGAGCAGTACTTC. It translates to CASSVEGTSGRYEQYF.

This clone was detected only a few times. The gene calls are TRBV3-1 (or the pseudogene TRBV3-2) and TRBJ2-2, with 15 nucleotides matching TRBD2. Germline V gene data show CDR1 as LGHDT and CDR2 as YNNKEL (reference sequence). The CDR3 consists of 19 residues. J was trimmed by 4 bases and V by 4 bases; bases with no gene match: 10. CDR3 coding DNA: TGTGCCAGCAGCCCTGGGACTAGCGGGGGGTCCTCGGTCACCGGGGAGCTGTTTTTT. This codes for CASSPGTSGGSSVTGELFF.

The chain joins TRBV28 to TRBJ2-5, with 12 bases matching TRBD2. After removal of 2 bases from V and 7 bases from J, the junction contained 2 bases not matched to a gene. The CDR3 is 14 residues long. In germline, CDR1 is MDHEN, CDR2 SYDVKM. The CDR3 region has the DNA TGTGCCAGCAGTTTACTACTAGCGGGAGGGACCCAGTACTTC. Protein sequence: CASSLLLAGGTQYF.

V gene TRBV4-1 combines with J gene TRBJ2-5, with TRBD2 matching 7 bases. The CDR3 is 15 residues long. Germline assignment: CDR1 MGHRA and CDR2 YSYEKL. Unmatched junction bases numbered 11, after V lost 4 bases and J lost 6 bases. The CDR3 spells CASSLESGRGQTQYF. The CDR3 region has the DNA TGCGCCAGCAGCCTCGAAAGTGGGAGGGGTCAGACCCAGTACTTC.

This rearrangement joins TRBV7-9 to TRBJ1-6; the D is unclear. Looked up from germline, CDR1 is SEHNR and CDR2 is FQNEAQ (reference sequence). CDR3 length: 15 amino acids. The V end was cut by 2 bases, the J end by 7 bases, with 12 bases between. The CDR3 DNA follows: TGTGCCAGCAGCTTAATAGAGGGCACCAATTCACCCCTCCACTTT. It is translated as CASSLIEGTNSPLHF.

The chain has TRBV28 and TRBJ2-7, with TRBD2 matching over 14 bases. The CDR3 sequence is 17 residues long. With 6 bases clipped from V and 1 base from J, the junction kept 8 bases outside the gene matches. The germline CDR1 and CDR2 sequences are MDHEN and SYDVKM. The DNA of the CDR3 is TGTGCCAGCAGCCCAGGGACTAGCGGGAGTCAGTCCTACGAGCAGTACTTC. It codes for CASSPGTSGSQSYEQYF.